Included here is one T cell receptor (beta chain) sequence, with context. This clone is a singleton in its sample. The antigen it binds to is not known. One base away there is no much larger clone; base qualities are not given. Taken with the paper, the label for treatment or condition translates to: randomized to nivolumab then ipilimumab (arm A) or the reverse (arm B). Prior DNA-damaging chemotherapy had not been received by any trial patient. Samples came from patients with melanoma in CheckMate 064, a randomized, open-label phase II trial of sequential checkpoint blockade. Genomic DNA from formalin-fixed paraffin-embedded (FFPE) tissue samples was used for tumor TCR sequencing. This entry is derived from a study of sequential checkpoint blockade in melanoma (dated by TCRdb to about 2019). Study-wide context: In a 1:1 randomization, patients received either first-line nivolumab then ipilimumab (arm A) or ipilimumab then nivolumab (arm B). Maintenance nivolumab came after each of the two trial sequences. DNA from over 80 pretreatment melanoma tumor samples was subjected to TCRbeta immunosequencing. For more than 20 patients, matched tumor biopsies were obtained before treatment and at week 13, following single-agent nivolumab (arm A) or ipilimumab (arm B). Roughly 84% of the matched pre- and post-treatment tumor biopsy pairs came from the same lesion. Points the paper makes about the study in general: Tumor T-cell fraction and clonality were found to correlate with PD-L1 staining and CD8+ T-cell counts but not with mutational load. Validation of the response-prediction model combining TCR metrics and mutation burden is needed in larger, independent patient cohorts. Within-arm analyses of tumor T-cell fraction were limited by small sample sizes and reduced statistical power. Patients whose tumor T-cell fraction and clonality increased by week 13 were about 30 times more likely to achieve clinical benefit. In the nivolumab-first arm (arm A), pretreatment tumor TIL clonality was associated with response (P = .04).

TCRbeta CDR3 regions were immunosequenced from genomic DNA with the immunoSEQ Assay. Before high-throughput sequencing, the genomic DNA was amplified using bias-controlled multiplex PCR. Per the original workflow: To quantify the absolute abundance of each unique TCRbeta CDR3 region, the sequences were collapsed and filtered. Clonality, defined as 1 minus Pielou's evenness, was calculated using only productive rearrangements. Tumor T-cell fraction was calculated by normalizing TCRbeta template counts to usable DNA, which was estimated from several housekeeping genes. A previously published method was used to identify clones with significantly greater frequencies in on-treatment samples than in baseline samples. TCRdb mirrors the immuneACCESS table, restricted to in-frame sequences. Some clones are absent from its copies; in checked studies, under half trace to an unresolved V gene, and the reason for the others is unknown. Clone size and V and J calls were adopted from that table, with D and trimming inferred from the DNA. The sample table shows more than 9,500 clones, and 20% to 30% are seen once. The top ten hold approximately 16% of the sample.

CDR1 LNHDA and CDR2 SQIVND are derived from the germline V gene (reference sequence). Spanning cysteine to phenylalanine, the CDR3 consists of 17 amino acids. Only the CDR3 DNA is retained, 51 bases long and in frame from the first base. Compared with germline, V lacks 5 bases and J lacks 4 bases; bases without a gene match: 17. The rearrangement joined TRBV19 to TRBJ2-7, with TRBD1 matching 7 junction bases. The source material was tumor tissue (inferred from file names), sampled from a patient given nivolumab and ipilimumab in sequence. The source is a human donor with melanoma. The CDR3 in this case is CASSSRSTGRGRYEQYF. The nucleotide sequence is TGTGCCAGTAGTTCCCGATCGACAGGGAGAGGACGGTACGAGCAGTACTTC.